Listed below are T cell receptor beta chains from one sample, sequenced in a study of OX40 agonist ivuxolimab in advanced cancers. Some clones are missing from TCRdb's copy, which holds only in-frame ones; the method was immunoSEQ multiplex PCR. The repertoire holds tens of thousands of clones, about 90% seen once, with roughly 9.4% in the top ten. Sequencing used CD4+ or CD8+ T cells sorted from blood, obtained in a trial of the OX40 agonist ivuxolimab. These receptor sequences come from an adult with an advanced solid tumor such as melanoma, head and neck, liver or kidney cancer. The CDR3 runs from the conserved cysteine through the conserved F or W. D genes are given only for firm matches. The size of a clone is reported for some rows only, either as once, few or many, or as a class for expanded clones.

D	V	size	J	CDR3	DNA
TRBD1	TRBV4-1	NA	TRBJ2-7	CASSQVTGASYEQYF	TGCGCCAGCAGCCAAGTGACAGGGGCTTCCTACGAGCAGTACTTC
TRBD1	TRBV19	NA	TRBJ1-1	CASNRGRNTEAFF	TGTGCCAGTAATAGGGGGCGGAACACTGAAGCTTTCTTT
TRBD1	TRBV7-6	NA	TRBJ1-1	CASSPTRGPGTEAFF	TGTGCCAGCAGCCCTACGAGGGGGCCAGGCACTGAAGCTTTCTTT
TRBD2	TRBV5-6	NA	TRBJ2-7	CASSWGLAALSYEQYF	TGTGCCAGCAGCTGGGGCCTAGCGGCACTTTCCTACGAGCAGTACTTC
NA	TRBV6-6	NA	TRBJ2-7	CASSYSAGWAYEQYF	TGTGCCAGCAGTTACTCGGCGGGATGGGCCTACGAGCAGTACTTC
NA	TRBV25-1	NA	TRBJ2-2	CASSERDTGELFF	TGTGCCAGCAGTGAAAGGGACACCGGGGAGCTGTTTTTT
TRBD1	TRBV2	NA	TRBJ2-7	CASNPGTGGRYEQYF	TGTGCCAGCAACCCAGGGACAGGGGGCAGGTACGAGCAGTACTTC
TRBD1	TRBV7-9	once	TRBJ1-4	CASSPPWGQVEKLFF	TGTGCCAGCAGCCCGCCTTGGGGACAGGTTGAAAAACTGTTTTTT
NA	TRBV5-6	NA	TRBJ1-3	CASSLGTAGNTIYF	TGTGCCAGCAGCTTAGGGACCGCTGGAAACACCATATATTTT
NA	TRBV10-1	NA	TRBJ2-1	CASSESRAGNYNEQFF	TGCGCCAGCAGTGAGTCGAGGGCAGGGAACTACAATGAGCAGTTCTTC
TRBD2	TRBV7-9	NA	TRBJ2-7	CASSSRTSGQISYEQYF	TGTGCCAGCAGCTCTCGGACTAGCGGACAAATCTCCTACGAGCAGTACTTC
TRBD1	TRBV29-1	NA	TRBJ1-1	CSVPRQGGTEAFF	TGCAGCGTCCCAAGACAGGGTGGCACTGAAGCTTTCTTT
TRBD2	TRBV4-1	NA	TRBJ2-1	CASSPTSGAYNEQFF	TGCGCCAGCAGCCCGACTAGCGGGGCCTACAATGAGCAGTTCTTC
NA	TRBV12-5	NA	TRBJ1-6	CASGLVRFDRIPSAYNSPLHF	TGTGCTAGTGGTTTGGTACGGTTCGACAGAATCCCCTCGGCCTATAATTCACCCCTCCACTTT
NA	TRBV7-9	NA	TRBJ2-7	CASSDRPSYEQYF	TGTGCCAGCAGCGACAGGCCCTCCTACGAGCAGTACTTC